Included here is one T cell receptor beta chain sequence, with context. Its antigen is not identified. CDR3 size: 15 residues. In germline, CDR1 is LGHDT, CDR2 YNNKEL (reference sequence). The ends lost 2 bases at V and 8 bases at J; junction bases unmatched: 8. Random hexamers were used to reverse transcribe an amount of roughly 0.45 to 1 ug RNA. Across 54 Vbeta and 13 Jbeta, immunoSEQ multiplex PCR amplified TCR beta CDR3. TCRdb re-called the immunoSEQ multiplex PCR reads through MiXCR, storing one row per CDR3 protein. The sample consists of 150,000 to 200,000 distinct CDR3 sequences, roughly nine tenths of them appearing once. TEMRA cells were FACS-enriched, while CD8+ and CD4+ T cells were negatively isolated. The sample comes from a study of CD8 T cells in Susac syndrome. The study, taken as a whole, reports: The CD4+ T cell repertoires, which came from Susac syndrome patients, showed no sign of clonal expansion.

The TCR originated in a human donor with Susac syndrome. The V gene is TRBV3-1, the J gene TRBJ2-1; TRBD2 agrees at 8 bases. Material: CD4+ T cells from PBMCs. The CDR3, as DNA: TGTGCCAGCAGCCAACGTCCCGGGGGGGCTGATGAGCAGTTCTTC. This sequence encodes CASSQRPGGADEQFF.